This T cell receptor (beta chain) was sequenced for a study of cytomegalovirus exposure and HLA in healthy donors. Nominally healthy donors were sampled, though unrecorded immune exposures were likely. 13 Jbeta primers and 60 Vbeta primers were used for the PCR. Sequenced by immunoSEQ multiplex PCR; TCRdb stores in-frame clones only, minus some. This table holds about 200,000 clones, approximately 80% found once. Overall study results and limits: Associated with HLA alleles at 0.05 false discovery rate in a later analysis were 16,951 TCR beta sequences.

Notes on this clone: The antigen is unknown.

The CDR3 sequence is 14 residues long. Germline V gene data show CDR1 as SEHNR and CDR2 as FQNEAQ (reference sequence). Trimming at V came to 8 bases and at J to 3 bases, leaving 7 bases not matched to a gene. This TCR derives from a girl aged 2-15 years in good health and CMV-seronegative. The specimen sequenced was PBMCs. V usage is TRBV7-9 and J usage is TRBJ2-7, with 10 bases fitting TRBD1. CDR3 in amino acids: CASRPGQGLYEQYF. The CDR3 DNA follows: TGTGCCAGCCGGCCGGGACAGGGGCTCTACGAGCAGTACTTC.